This TCR beta chain emerged from a study of identifying expanded T cells in peripheral blood. Method: immunoSEQ multiplex PCR; TCRdb's copy keeps in-frame clones and lacks some. This sample carries roughly 100,000 clones, approximately 90% of them seen once, and the ten largest clones take 15% to 20%. The V gene lost 5 bases and the J gene lost 5 bases, with 27 bases spanning the gap. CDR3 size: 18 residues. Germline CDR1 reads SGHVS; CDR2 reads FQNEAQ. The specimen sequenced was blood. The TCR comes from a person aged 18 to 75 in good health. The J gene is TRBJ2-5, the V gene TRBV7-8, with D perhaps being TRBD1 or TRBD2 (5 bases each). The CDR3 region is CASSLGVHRLESVETQYF. CDR3 in DNA: TGTGCCAGCAGCCTCGGGGTCCACAGGTTAGAATCTGTGGAGACCCAGTACTTC. The full variable domain, with the rest looked up from reference TRBV7-8 and TRBJ2-5, is GAGVSQSPRYKVAKRGQDVALRCDPISGHVSLFWYQQALGQGPEFLTYFQNEAQLDKSGLPSDRFFAERPEGSVSTLKIQRTQQEDSAVYLCASSLGVHRLESVETQYFGPGTRLLVL.